Each of the 10 T cell receptor beta chains below was sequenced from the same sample in a study of graft-versus-host responses after intestinal transplantation. The antigens for these receptors are not known. This table comes from immunoSEQ multiplex PCR, and its TCRdb copy is limited to in-frame clones, with some not included. This table has some 40,000 clones, over 90% appearing once. The material sequenced was unstimulated CD8+ T cells sorted from spleen or lymph node cells, taken before transplant. Receptor source: a human donor who was the organ donor for an intestinal transplant.

The chain uses TRBV10-3 and TRBJ2-7; 9 nucleotides align to TRBD1. CDR3 size: 14 residues. Germline loops: CDR1 ENHRY, CDR2 SYGVKD. V lost 11 bases, J lost 4 bases, and 12 bases stayed unmatched. The CDR3 DNA reads TGTGCCGTAGGGGGCTGGGGACAGGGTTACGAGCAGTACTTC. Protein: CAVGGWGQGYEQYF.

The chain links TRBV9 to TRBJ1-1; maybe TRBD1 (5 bases). Germline lookup yields CDR1 SGDLS and CDR2 YYNGEE. Trimming pared 0 bases from V and 2 bases from J, leaving 17 bases between. There are 17 residues in the CDR3. The CDR3 here is CASSVGGPPGENTEAFF. In DNA form, the CDR3 reads TGTGCCAGCAGCGTAGGGGGACCACCGGGGGAAAACACTGAAGCTTTCTTT.

V gene TRBV4-3 combines with J gene TRBJ2-7; the D is unclear. Germline V gene data show CDR1 as LGHNA and CDR2 as YSLEER. Trimming removed 0 bases at V and 7 bases at J, with 25 bases between. This CDR3 region has 18 residues. CDR3 in amino acids: CASSQDHAVAEPSGEQYF. Written as DNA, the CDR3 is TGCGCCAGCAGCCAAGATCACGCGGTCGCGGAACCCTCTGGAGAGCAGTACTTC.

The chain couples TRBV30 to TRBJ2-1, with 9 bases lining up with TRBD2. This CDR3 contains 14 residues. Germline lookup yields CDR1 GTSNPN and CDR2 SVGIG (reference sequence). The V and J ends lost 1 base and 8 bases, in that order; junction bases with no gene match: 6. The CDR3 nucleotides read TGTGCCTGGAGTGAGGCTAGCGGGAAGGATGAGCAGTTCTTC. Protein sequence: CAWSEASGKDEQFF.

The rearrangement links TRBV6-6 to TRBJ2-7; tentatively, D is TRBD2 (6 bases). With 4 bases removed from V and 1 base from J, the gap between germline ends came to 11 bases. Per germline, CDR1 MNHNY and CDR2 SVGAGI (reference sequence). This CDR3 is 14 amino acids long. The CDR3 sequence: CASSSGTFSYEQYF. The CDR3 DNA reads TGTGCCAGCAGTTCCGGGACTTTTTCCTACGAGCAGTACTTC.

This chain connects TRBV27 to TRBJ2-7; 11 bases align to TRBD1. V dropped 6 bases and J dropped 5; count of bases not matched to a gene: 6. The CDR3 is 14 amino acids. Germline V lookup: CDR1 MNHEY, CDR2 SMNVEV (reference sequence). The CDR3 sequence: CASSPGTGGHEQYF. The CDR3 DNA follows: TGTGCCAGCAGCCCCGGGACAGGGGGTCACGAGCAGTACTTC.

The chain links TRBV28 to TRBJ2-6; TRBD2 matches 8 bases. The ends lost 1 base at V and 1 base at J; junction bases unmatched: 6. The CDR3 is 18 amino acids. Per germline, CDR1 MDHEN and CDR2 SYDVKM. The CDR3 loop reads CASSLYAGGASGANVLTF. The CDR3 bases are TGTGCCAGCAGTTTATACGCGGGAGGAGCGTCTGGGGCCAACGTCCTGACTTTC.

The CDR3 loop reads CASSVRAVTYEQYF. DNA of the CDR3: TGTGCCAGCAGCGTACGGGCAGTTACCTACGAGCAGTACTTC. The V call is TRBV9, the J call TRBJ2-7; no firm D call. The length of the CDR3 is 14 residues. Germline V gene lookup returns CDR1 SGDLS and CDR2 YYNGEE. V lost 1 base and J 2 bases, leaving 10 bases between the germline ends.

V and J are TRBV27 and TRBJ2-7; possibly TRBD2 for D (6 bases). Germline V gene sequence: CDR1 MNHEY, CDR2 SMNVEV (reference sequence). This CDR3 has 15 amino acids. The ends were cut back, 0 bases at V and 4 bases at J, with 13 bases in the middle. CDR3 DNA sequence: TGTGCCAGCAGTTTATCGGCCGGGAGAAGTTACGAGCAGTACTTC. Protein product: CASSLSAGRSYEQYF.

The genes are TRBV28 and TRBJ1-3, with no clear D. Germline values: CDR1 MDHEN, CDR2 SYDVKM. V was shortened by 3 bases and J by 4 bases, with 10 bases between the two germline ends. The CDR3 sequence is 14 residues long. The CDR3 spells CASSFALGGNTIYF. CDR3 DNA sequence: TGTGCCAGCAGTTTTGCTCTGGGAGGAAACACCATATATTTT. Based on the CDR3 plus reference TRBV28 and TRBJ1-3, the full variable domain is DVKVTQSSRYLVKRTGEKVFLECVQDMDHENMFWYRQDPGLGLRLIYFSYDVKMKEKGDIPEGYSVSREKKERFSLILESASTNQTSMYLCASSFALGGNTIYFGEGSWLTVV.